This T cell receptor (beta chain) was identified during a study of blood T cell repertoires in COVID-19. Overall study: T cells, B-cell-depleted T cells, or PBMCs supplied cDNA or gDNA.

From germline, CDR1 is KGHSH and CDR2 LQKENI. The length of the CDR3 is 15 residues. V was clipped by 2 bases and J by 2 bases; unmatched bases: 6. Assay: immunoSEQ multiplex PCR; the TCRdb copy retains only in-frame clones and omits some. The table has around 170,000 clones, 65% to 90% seen once; the top ten hold about 9.7%. This chain joins TRBV18 and TRBJ2-7; 7 nucleotides match TRBD2. Sample: peripheral blood. This TCR was recovered from a middle-aged man with active or convalescent COVID-19. The chain's CDR3 is CASSPESSGPYEQYF. CDR3 DNA: TGTGCCAGCTCACCAGAGTCTAGCGGACCCTACGAGCAGTACTTC.